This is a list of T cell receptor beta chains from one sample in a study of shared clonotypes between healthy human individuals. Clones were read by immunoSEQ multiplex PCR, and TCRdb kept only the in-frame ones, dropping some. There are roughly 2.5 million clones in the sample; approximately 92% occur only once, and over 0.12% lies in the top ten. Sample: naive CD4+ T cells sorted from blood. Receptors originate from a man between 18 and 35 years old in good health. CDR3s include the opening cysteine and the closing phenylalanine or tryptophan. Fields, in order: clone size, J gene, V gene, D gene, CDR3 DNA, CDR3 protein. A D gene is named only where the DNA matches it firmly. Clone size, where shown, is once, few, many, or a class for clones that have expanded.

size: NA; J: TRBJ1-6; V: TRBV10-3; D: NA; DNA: TGTGCCATAGCAGGACAGAGATCTTCACCCCTCCACTTT; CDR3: CAIAGQRSSPLHF
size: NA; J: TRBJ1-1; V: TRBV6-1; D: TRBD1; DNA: TGTGCCAGCATGGCAACAGGGGGCATGACCACTGAAGCTTTCTTT; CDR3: CASMATGGMTTEAFF
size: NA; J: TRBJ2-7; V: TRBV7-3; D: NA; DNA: TGTGCCAGCAGCGAGGCCCCGGGGCAACCCCAAGGTAACGAGCAGTACTTC; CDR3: CASSEAPGQPQGNEQYF
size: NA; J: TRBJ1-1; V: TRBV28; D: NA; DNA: TGTGCCAGCAGTTTATCCTTGGGGGGGGCTTACACTGAAGCTTTCTTT; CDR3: CASSLSLGGAYTEAFF
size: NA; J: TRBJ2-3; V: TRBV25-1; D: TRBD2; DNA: TGTGCCAGCAGTGGGCAACTAGCGGGGGTCCCTAGATTC; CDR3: CASSGQLAGVPRF
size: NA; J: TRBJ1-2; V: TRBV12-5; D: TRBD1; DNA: TGTGCTAGTGGTTTGGTGACAGGGGTAGGTGGCTACACCTTC; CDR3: CASGLVTGVGGYTF
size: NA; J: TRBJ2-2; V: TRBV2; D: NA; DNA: TGTGCCAGCAGTGAATACGGGGAGCTGTTTTTT; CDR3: CASSEYGELFF
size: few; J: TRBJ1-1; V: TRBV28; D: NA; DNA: TGTGCCAGCAGTTCCCGAGTCACTGAAGCTTTCTTT; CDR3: CASSSRVTEAFF
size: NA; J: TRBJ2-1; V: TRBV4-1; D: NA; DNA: TGCGCCAGCAGCCAAGATGTAGCGCTTAGCTCCTACAATGAGCAGTTCTTC; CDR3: CASSQDVALSSYNEQFF
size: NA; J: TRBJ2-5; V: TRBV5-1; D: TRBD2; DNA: TGCGCCAGCAGCTTGGAAGGTAGCGGGAGTGAGACCCAGTACTTC; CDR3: CASSLEGSGSETQYF
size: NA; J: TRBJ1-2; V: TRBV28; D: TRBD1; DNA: TGTGCCAGCAGCCTGACAGGGGGCGGCTATGGCTACACCTTC; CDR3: CASSLTGGGYGYTF